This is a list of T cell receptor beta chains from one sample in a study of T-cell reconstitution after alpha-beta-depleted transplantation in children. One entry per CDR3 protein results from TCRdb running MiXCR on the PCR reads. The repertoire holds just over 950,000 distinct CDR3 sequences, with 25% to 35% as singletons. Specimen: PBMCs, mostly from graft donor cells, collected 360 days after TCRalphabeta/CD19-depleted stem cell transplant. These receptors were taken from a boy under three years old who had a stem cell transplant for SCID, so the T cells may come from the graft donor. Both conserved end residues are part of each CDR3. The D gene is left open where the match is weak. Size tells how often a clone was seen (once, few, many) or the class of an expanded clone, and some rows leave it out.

CDR3nt: TGTGCCAGCAGCTTAGGGGGGACAGGGGGAGCGTCCTACGAGCAGTACTTC
CDR3aa: CASSLGGTGGASYEQYF
abundance: NA
j_gene: TRBJ2-7
v_gene: TRBV7-2
d_gene: TRBD1

CDR3nt: TGTGCCAGCAGTTTCCGGGGTGGAGAAAACGAGCAGTACTTC
CDR3aa: CASSFRGGENEQYF
abundance: few
j_gene: TRBJ2-7
v_gene: TRBV12-3/TRBV12-4
d_gene: NA

CDR3nt: TGTGCCAGCAGTCGTAGCGGGGGGTTTCCTAGCACAGATACGCAGTATTTT
CDR3aa: CASSRSGGFPSTDTQYF
abundance: NA
j_gene: TRBJ2-3
v_gene: TRBV6-1
d_gene: TRBD2

CDR3nt: TGTGCCAGCAGCTTAGAGGAGGGCAGGGATCATGAGCAGTTCTTC
CDR3aa: CASSLEEGRDHEQFF
abundance: few
j_gene: TRBJ2-1
v_gene: TRBV7-9
d_gene: NA

CDR3nt: TGCAGCGTTGAAGGGGGGAGGGACCGTCCCACCTTC
CDR3aa: CSVEGGRDRPTF
abundance: NA
j_gene: TRBJ1-2
v_gene: TRBV29-1
d_gene: NA

CDR3nt: TGTGCCAGCAGTTTAATCGGGTTGAACACCATATATTTT
CDR3aa: CASSLIGLNTIYF
abundance: few
j_gene: TRBJ1-3
v_gene: TRBV12-3/TRBV12-4
d_gene: NA

CDR3nt: TGTGCCAGCAGCCTCCGACAGGCGGCTGGAAACACCATATATTTT
CDR3aa: CASSLRQAAGNTIYF
abundance: NA
j_gene: TRBJ1-3
v_gene: TRBV3-1
d_gene: NA

CDR3nt: TGTGCCAGCAGTTCCGGACAGGCAGATACGCAGTATTTT
CDR3aa: CASSSGQADTQYF
abundance: NA
j_gene: TRBJ2-3
v_gene: TRBV28
d_gene: TRBD1

CDR3nt: TGTGCCAGCAGGGACGACTCCTACGAGCAGTACTTC
CDR3aa: CASRDDSYEQYF
abundance: NA
j_gene: TRBJ2-7
v_gene: TRBV2
d_gene: NA

CDR3nt: TGTGCCAGCAGCCCAACAGGGAGTGAAAAACTGTTTTTT
CDR3aa: CASSPTGSEKLFF
abundance: NA
j_gene: TRBJ1-4
v_gene: TRBV28
d_gene: NA

CDR3nt: TGCAGTGTGGAGGGCAGGGAAGGGTACGAGCAGTACTTC
CDR3aa: CSVEGREGYEQYF
abundance: NA
j_gene: TRBJ2-7
v_gene: TRBV20-1
d_gene: NA

CDR3nt: TGCGCCAGCAGCTCGGGGGGCCGAAACACCGGGGAGCTGTTTTTT
CDR3aa: CASSSGGRNTGELFF
abundance: many
j_gene: TRBJ2-2
v_gene: TRBV12-3/TRBV12-4
d_gene: NA

CDR3nt: TGTGCCATCAGTGAGTCGAATGGGGGCCTGAACACAGATACGCAGTATTTT
CDR3aa: CAISESNGGLNTDTQYF
abundance: many
j_gene: TRBJ2-3
v_gene: TRBV10-3
d_gene: NA